This note documents a single T cell receptor beta chain sequence. The data derive from a study of blood T cell repertoires in COVID-19. Study as a whole: The origin of the acute and convalescent COVID-19 samples was the United States, Italy and Spain. PBMCs, B-cell-depleted T cells, or T cells were the source of the cDNA or gDNA that made up the material.

Authors' processing steps: Reference gene primer amplification gave nucleated cell count estimates. Using immunoSEQ multiplex PCR, the repertoire was profiled, and TCRdb retains in-frame clones only, with some absent. V and J calls and clone size are given by that table; D and trimming were obtained from the DNA. Of some 250,000 clones listed, approximately 78% were seen once; the top ten hold less than 4%. This CDR3 has 17 residues. V was shortened by 5 bases and J by 0 bases, with 19 bases between the two germline ends. Looked up from germline, CDR1 is LNHDA and CDR2 is SQIVND (reference sequence).

The chain uses TRBV19 and TRBJ1-1; TRBD1 might be the D (5 bases). This TCR came from a young woman with acute or convalescent COVID-19. The sequencing sample was made of peripheral blood. Here the CDR3 DNA reads TGTGCCAGTAGTTCAAGAAGGGGAAGGGGAATGAACACTGAAGCTTTCTTT. This encodes CASSSRRGRGMNTEAFF.